Detailed here is one T cell receptor (beta chain). Its antigen is not identified. The protocol was immunoSEQ multiplex PCR, while the TCRdb copy is restricted to in-frame clones and leaves out a portion. The table lists some 160,000 clones, roughly 90% of them singletons, with over 4.5% in the top ten. This CDR3 is built from 14 residues. V dropped 7 bases and J dropped 4; count of bases not matched to a gene: 5. Germline-derived CDR1 and CDR2 are MDHEN and SYDVKM. The sample belongs to a study of T cell responses to AZD1222 COVID-19 vaccine. Points from the study as a whole: It was only six AZD1222 recipients who were seropositive at baseline. Clonal diversity was possibly underestimated; the donors were predominantly white British and more often female. Spike-specific TCRs gained breadth and depth after people received two AZD1222 doses. CD4 TCRs associated with vaccination spanned spike, dominating at 160-218 and 743-854.

Sample: peripheral blood, taken on day 0 of AZD1222 vaccination. The rearrangement uses TRBV28 and TRBJ2-1, with 9 bases identical to TRBD2. This TCR came from an adult in good health. For the CDR3, the DNA is TGTGCCAGCACCCCGGGACTAGCTTACAATGAGCAGTTCTTC. This encodes CASTPGLAYNEQFF.